What follows is one TCR beta chain and its context. Many counts were recorded for this clonotype. Its antigen specificity is not known. The sample holds no much larger clone one base away, and base qualities are not on file. This record comes from a study of Graves' ophthalmopathy and Graves' hyperthyroidism (dated by TCRdb to the late 2010s). As for the study more broadly: Peripheral blood was collected at initial diagnosis, before any treatment. Following sample collection, hyperthyroidism patients were given methimazole at a starting dose of 30 mg daily, and ophthalmopathy patients were given high-dose intravenous methylprednisolone. To explore V-J signatures that separate ophthalmopathy from hyperthyroidism, a discovery set of about a hundred patients was enrolled, consisting of 40 to 45 with ophthalmopathy and roughly 57 with stable hyperthyroidism. To tell Graves' ophthalmopathy apart from Graves' hyperthyroidism, and to predict which patients would progress to ophthalmopathy, the study relied on TCR beta repertoire signatures. An independent validation cohort was composed of roughly 18 hyperthyroidism patients and some 16 patients who later progressed from hyperthyroidism to ophthalmopathy. In total, 135 blood samples were TCR-sequenced: approximately 42 ophthalmopathy, under 85 hyperthyroidism and some 17 hyperthyroidism-to-ophthalmopathy patients. In more than five hyperthyroidism patients, T-cell repertoires of thyroid tissue and blood were compared.

For repertoire sequencing, TCR beta CDR3 regions were amplified from RNA transcripts. A first-round RT-PCR used HTBI primers with the Qiagen OneStep RT-PCR kit, followed by a second-round multiplex PCR, size selection and purification. The libraries underwent paired-end sequencing with 100 bp reads on an Illumina HiSeq2000. As for how the authors treated the data: SOAPnuke was used to process the reads, removing any read that contained adapters or uncalled bases, had a mean Phred below 15, or lacked an exact match to the constant primer or identifier. High-quality paired reads were merged with COPE v1.2.5. Each unique nucleotide sequence was defined as a clonotype, and clonotypes were aligned to IMGT TRB V, D and J references with MiTCR v1.1. Analysis was restricted to V-J combinations with a frequency above 0.0001, which covered 99.2% of repertoires. A TCR clonal expansion and chaos score per V-J combination was defined as the ratio of F50 clonal expansion to chaos observed in the TCRdist matrix. Welch's t-statistics and random forest were used to narrow the features down to around 12 V-J combinations, which were then fed into a naive Bayes classifier. The similarity between thyroid and blood repertoires was quantified using the Morisita-Horn index. TCRdb reprocessing: public reads trimmed at Q25 with fastp, clones called with MiXCR, in-frame beta chains kept. A single entry per CDR3 protein holds the most common genes and DNA from its merged rows. None of the V and J calls come from the authors' own analysis; TCRdb made them. Recorded for this sample are some 350,000 distinct CDR3 sequences; roughly 15% of them occurred a single time. The leading ten clones occupy roughly 2.4% of the sample.

Hyperthyroidism was defined as stable when no progression to ophthalmopathy occurred within 18 months of follow-up. Hyperthyroidism patients were newly diagnosed, with disease duration under 2 months, and aged 18 to 65 years. Anyone with other autoimmune diseases, uncontrolled infections, pregnancy or lactation was excluded from the study. Diagnosis was based on clinical symptoms, serum thyroxine, TRAb, thyroid ultrasound and orbital computed tomography. Ficoll-Paque density gradient centrifugation was used to isolate PBMCs from approximately 10 ml of fresh peripheral blood. Total RNA was extracted with Trizol reagent and quality-checked on an Agilent 2100 Bioanalyzer. CDR1 is given as MDHEN and CDR2 as SYDVKM, both from the germline V gene. V is cut by 0 bases and J by 4 bases, and the space between the germline ends is 4 bases. The CDR3 contains 13 residues, cysteine and phenylalanine counted. Only the CDR3 region is kept as DNA, spanning 39 bases read in frame from base 1.

The paper's findings and limits, for the study overall: In cross-validation, the 13-signature model distinguished ophthalmopathy from stable hyperthyroidism with just over 85% sensitivity and 81% to 83% specificity, and in the test set the corresponding values were about 80% and 75%. Sample size was not predetermined statistically, and investigators were not blinded to group allocation. In validation, the model predicted ophthalmopathy progression with about 71% sensitivity and approximately 75% specificity; some 13 predicted patients were CT-confirmed with GO in a median of 6.5 months. Most expanded thyroid clonotypes with frequency above 0.001 were also detected in blood, suggesting blood repertoires may reflect the thyroid immune response.

This clonotype was sampled from an adult woman with stable Graves' hyperthyroidism. This sequence uses TRBV28 and TRBJ1-5; the D gene cannot be resolved reliably. Sequencing was done on a sample of peripheral blood. CDR3 protein: CASSLWGNQPQHF. In nucleotide form, the sequence is TGTGCCAGCAGTTTATGGGGGAATCAGCCCCAGCATTTT.